Listed below are T cell receptor beta chains from one sample, sequenced in a study of T-cell reconstitution after alpha-beta-depleted transplantation in children. TCRdb ran MiXCR on the PCR reads and lists one entry per CDR3 protein. This table has some 530,000 distinct CDR3 sequences, approximately 12% appearing once. This specimen was PBMCs from the stem cell graft donor, taken from the stem cell graft. These receptor sequences come from a human donor who donated a stem cell graft to a child with combined immunodeficiency. Each CDR3 is given with its conserved first and last residue. Each record gives: J gene, V gene, clone size, D gene, CDR3 protein, CDR3 DNA. The D gene is left open where the match is weak. Size values are once, few and many counts, or a class for expanded clones, and some rows have none.

>TRBJ1-5|TRBV20-1|.|.
CSASPGFSNQPQHF
TGCAGTGCTAGTCCCGGGTTTAGCAATCAGCCCCAGCATTTT
>TRBJ2-5|TRBV19|.|.
CASSMGPQETQYF
TGTGCCAGTAGTATGGGACCACAAGAGACCCAGTACTTC
>TRBJ2-3|TRBV5-1|many|.
CASSLGGVPSTDTQYF
TGCGCCAGCAGCTTGGGGGGGGTCCCTAGCACAGATACGCAGTATTTT
>TRBJ2-3|TRBV12-3/TRBV12-4|few|TRBD1
CASSLALTGLSTDTQYF
TGTGCCAGCAGTTTAGCGCTGACAGGGCTAAGCACAGATACGCAGTATTTT
>TRBJ2-3|TRBV12-3/TRBV12-4|many|TRBD2
CASSRAGSTDTQYF
TGTGCCAGCAGCAGAGCGGGGAGCACAGATACGCAGTATTTT
>TRBJ2-3|TRBV12-3/TRBV12-4|few|.
CASSLTADTQYF
TGTGCCAGCAGTTTAACCGCGGATACGCAGTATTTT
>TRBJ1-1|TRBV20-1|many|TRBD1
CSARQGAETEAFF
TGCAGTGCTAGGCAGGGGGCCGAGACTGAAGCTTTCTTT
>TRBJ2-7|TRBV5-4|few|.
CASSFAADSYEQYF
TGTGCCAGCTCATTTGCTGCCGACTCCTACGAGCAGTACTTC
>TRBJ2-1|TRBV20-1|few|.
CSARIPVDNEQFF
TGCAGTGCTAGAATCCCGGTCGACAATGAGCAGTTCTTC
>TRBJ2-3|TRBV10-3|.|TRBD2
CAISPRGRVTDTQYF
TGTGCCATCAGCCCCCGAGGGAGGGTCACAGATACGCAGTATTTT
>TRBJ2-2|TRBV4-3|.|.
CASSVRTSTGELFF
TGCGCCAGCAGCGTCCGGACCAGTACGGGGGAGCTGTTTTTT
>TRBJ1-4|TRBV30|.|TRBD1
CAWSPRQGTNEKLFF
TGTGCCTGGAGTCCTCGACAGGGAACTAATGAAAAACTGTTTTTT
>TRBJ2-7|TRBV12-3/TRBV12-4|once|TRBD2
CASLRSGGGRSYEQYF
TGTGCCAGCCTTCGCAGTGGGGGCGGGAGGTCCTACGAGCAGTACTTC
>TRBJ2-7|TRBV12-3/TRBV12-4|.|TRBD2
CASSAREAQYF
TGTGCCAGCAGTGCCCGGGAGGCGCAGTACTTC
>TRBJ1-2|TRBV6-1|few|TRBD1
CASSGRDRGLDGYTF
TGTGCCAGCAGTGGACGGGACAGGGGGCTGGATGGCTACACCTTC
>TRBJ1-5|TRBV7-2|.|.
CASSLEVRGQQPQHF
TGTGCCAGCAGCTTAGAGGTACGGGGGCAACAGCCCCAGCATTTT
>TRBJ2-1|TRBV29-1|many|.
CSVVRGGISEQFF
TGCAGCGTAGTCCGGGGAGGAATTTCGGAGCAGTTCTTC
>TRBJ1-5|TRBV12-3/TRBV12-4|many|.
CASSSRVGQPQHF
TGTGCCAGCAGTAGCAGGGTTGGCCAGCCCCAGCATTTT
>TRBJ2-2|TRBV19|.|TRBD1
CASSIGQGVIGELFF
TGTGCCAGTAGTATAGGGCAGGGGGTGATCGGGGAGCTGTTTTTT
>TRBJ2-3|TRBV27|many|.
CASSLLRDTDTQYF
TGTGCCAGCAGTTTACTTAGGGATACAGATACGCAGTATTTT
>TRBJ2-7|TRBV3-1|.|.
CATNTPREQYF
TGTGCCACTAATACGCCTAGGGAGCAGTACTTC
>TRBJ1-1|TRBV12-3/TRBV12-4|.|.
CASSFLQNTEAFF
TGTGCCAGCAGTTTTTTGCAGAACACTGAAGCTTTCTTT
>TRBJ1-2|TRBV9|few|.
CASSVVGAGGGYTF
TGTGCCAGCAGCGTAGTTGGCGCCGGGGGTGGCTACACCTTC
>TRBJ2-3|TRBV6-5|many|TRBD2
CASSYSSGLDTQYF
TGTGCCAGCAGTTACTCTAGCGGGTTAGATACGCAGTATTTT
>TRBJ2-7|TRBV20-1|few|.
CSARVGLDEQYF
TGCAGTGCGAGAGTTGGGCTCGACGAGCAGTACTTC
>TRBJ1-1|TRBV6-5|many|.
CASSYGRTSTEAFF
TGTGCCAGCAGCTACGGGCGGACTTCCACTGAAGCTTTCTTT
>TRBJ2-7|TRBV5-1|few|TRBD2
CASSLEPSGEYEQYF
TGCGCCAGCAGCTTGGAGCCTAGCGGGGAATACGAGCAGTACTTC
>TRBJ2-7|TRBV5-1|.|.
CASSRGDRLLLHPYEQYF
TGCGCCAGCAGCCGGGGGGACAGATTACTACTTCATCCCTACGAGCAGTACTTC
>TRBJ2-5|TRBV10-3|.|.
CAISESITETQYF
TGTGCCATCAGTGAGTCGATTACGGAGACCCAGTACTTC
>TRBJ2-1|TRBV7-9|few|TRBD2
CASRSLAGTSGIHEQFF
TGTGCCAGCAGGTCCCTGGCCGGGACTAGCGGGATCCATGAGCAGTTCTTC
>TRBJ1-2|TRBV27|.|.
CASSLGGTNYGYTF
TGTGCCAGCAGTTTAGGCGGGACTAACTATGGCTACACCTTC
>TRBJ2-7|TRBV13|.|.
CASSSGALSSYEQYF
TGTGCCAGCAGCTCCGGAGCCCTCAGCTCCTACGAGCAGTACTTC
>TRBJ2-3|TRBV5-4|.|TRBD1
CASSKPGQGNFVTDTQYF
TGTGCCAGCAGCAAACCGGGACAGGGGAATTTTGTCACAGATACGCAGTATTTT
>TRBJ1-2|TRBV30|.|.
CAWGKAGGRNYGYTF
TGTGCCTGGGGTAAGGCGGGGGGCCGGAACTATGGCTACACCTTC
>TRBJ2-1|TRBV6-1|many|TRBD2
CASSLTSGRVIDNEQFF
TGTGCCAGCAGCCTCACTAGCGGGAGGGTCATAGACAATGAGCAGTTCTTC
>TRBJ2-2|TRBV12-5|few|TRBD2
CASGFITSGATSNTGELFF
TGTGCTAGTGGTTTCATAACTAGCGGGGCGACATCGAACACCGGGGAGCTGTTTTTT
>TRBJ2-1|TRBV20-1|many|TRBD2
CSAWGLWEGGNEQFF
TGCAGTGCTTGGGGTTTATGGGAGGGCGGCAATGAGCAGTTCTTC
>TRBJ2-1|TRBV6-1|.|TRBD1
CASRDTGGRGTYHEQFF
TGTGCCAGCAGAGATACAGGGGGAAGGGGGACCTACCATGAGCAGTTCTTC
>TRBJ2-5|TRBV5-4|many|TRBD2
CASSTRTSGGLETQYF
TGTGCCAGCAGCACCCGGACTAGCGGGGGACTAGAGACCCAGTACTTC
>TRBJ2-7|TRBV27|.|.
CASSLLNGDEQYF
TGTGCCAGCAGTTTATTGAATGGCGACGAGCAGTACTTC
>TRBJ2-1|TRBV12-3/TRBV12-4|many|.
CASTPGRYDEQFF
TGTGCCAGCACTCCCGGAAGGTACGATGAGCAGTTCTTC
>TRBJ2-7|TRBV27|few|TRBD2
CASSLSSGGSYEQYF
TGTGCCAGCAGTTTATCGAGCGGGGGCTCCTACGAGCAGTACTTC
>TRBJ2-7|TRBV2|.|.
CASSRPPWGSYEQYF
TGTGCCAGCAGTCGTCCCCCGTGGGGGTCGTACGAGCAGTACTTC
>TRBJ2-3|TRBV18|many|.
CASSTTYLNTDTQYF
TGTGCCAGCTCGACGACATACCTAAACACAGATACGCAGTATTTT
>TRBJ2-5|TRBV28|.|TRBD2
CASSPPSGGSETQYF
TGTGCCAGCAGCCCCCCCAGCGGGGGTTCAGAGACCCAGTACTTC
>TRBJ2-1|TRBV12-3/TRBV12-4|many|.
CASSFWAGNNEQFF
TGTGCCAGCAGTTTTTGGGCGGGAAACAATGAGCAGTTCTTC
>TRBJ2-7|TRBV27|.|.
CASSLRAGIYEQYF
TGTGCCAGCAGTTTAAGGGCGGGGATCTACGAGCAGTACTTC
>TRBJ1-1|TRBV5-1|many|.
CASSLDRQAFF
TGCGCCAGCAGCTTGGACAGACAAGCTTTCTTT
>TRBJ1-5|TRBV7-8|.|.
CASSLDPALSNQPQHF
TGTGCCAGCAGCTTAGATCCGGCCTTAAGCAATCAGCCCCAGCATTTT
>TRBJ2-7|TRBV6-2/TRBV6-3|.|TRBD1
CASSATGDGSYEQYF
TGTGCCAGCAGTGCAACAGGGGATGGTTCCTACGAGCAGTACTTC
>TRBJ2-7|TRBV6-5|.|TRBD2
CDSSYLSGTGGYEQYF
TGTGACAGCAGTTATTTATCCGGGACGGGGGGCTACGAGCAGTACTTC
>TRBJ2-7|TRBV7-2|.|.
CASSSMVGPGSYEQYF
TGTGCCAGCAGCTCCATGGTGGGCCCCGGATCCTACGAGCAGTACTTC
>TRBJ2-1|TRBV24-1|.|TRBD2
CATSGPGQSGRSYNEQFF
TGTGCCACCAGTGGACCAGGGCAGAGCGGGAGGAGTTACAATGAGCAGTTCTTC
>TRBJ2-3|TRBV7-2|many|.
CASSLAPPRTPGSQYF
TGTGCCAGCAGCTTAGCGCCACCTAGGACCCCCGGGTCGCAGTATTTT
>TRBJ2-7|TRBV4-3|few|TRBD1
CASSQEGDRDYEQYF
TGCGCCAGCAGCCAAGAAGGGGACAGGGACTACGAGCAGTACTTC
>TRBJ2-1|TRBV7-3|few|.
CASSLWGGASYEQFF
TGTGCCAGCAGCTTATGGGGGGGCGCAAGTTATGAGCAGTTCTTC
>TRBJ2-1|TRBV11-2|.|.
CASSLVARGSYNEQFF
TGTGCCAGCAGCTTAGTAGCCCGAGGCTCCTACAATGAGCAGTTCTTC
>TRBJ2-7|TRBV4-3|many|TRBD2
CASSQVWRGEYEQYF
TGCGCCAGCAGCCAAGTCTGGCGGGGGGAGTACGAGCAGTACTTC
>TRBJ1-1|TRBV20-1|many|.
CSATTGFEGNTEAFF
TGCAGTGCGACCACAGGGTTCGAGGGGAACACTGAAGCTTTCTTT